These 15 T cell receptor beta chains came from one sample sequenced in a study of shared clonotypes between healthy human individuals. Measured with immunoSEQ multiplex PCR; TCRdb has only the in-frame clones, and not every one. The sample shows 550,000 to 800,000 clones, 90% of them seen only once. The specimen sequenced was memory CD8+ T cells from PBMCs. The subset was: CD45RO+ cells pooled with CCR7-negative TemRA cells. The receptor set was obtained from a man between 18 and 35 years old in good health. Some clones in this sample may be carry-over from other donors' samples.

The V gene is TRBV7-9, the J gene TRBJ2-1; D gene uncertain. In germline, CDR1 is SEHNR, CDR2 FQNEAQ (reference sequence). The CDR3 is 16 residues long. Trimming took 6 bases from V and 0 from J, leaving 15 bases between them. The CDR3 DNA is TGTGCCAGCAGTGCGGACGGCGGCCGCTCCTACAATGAGCAGTTCTTC. This codes for CASSADGGRSYNEQFF.

The rearrangement joins TRBV7-9 to TRBJ2-1; 7 nucleotides agree with TRBD2. Germline lookup yields CDR1 SEHNR and CDR2 FQNEAQ (reference sequence). With 4 bases clipped from V and 8 bases from J, the junction kept 11 bases outside the gene matches. The CDR3 covers 15 residues. The CDR3, as DNA: TGTGCCAGCAGCTCCGGGACTACCAGTCTCTATGAGCAGTTCTTC. Protein sequence: CASSSGTTSLYEQFF.

This chain joins TRBV7-9 and TRBJ2-5; 7 bases are shared with TRBD1. After removal of 4 bases from V and 5 bases from J, the junction contained 10 bases not matched to a gene. This CDR3 comprises 15 residues. Germline values: CDR1 SEHNR, CDR2 FQNEAQ (reference sequence). The CDR3 DNA sequence: TGTGCCAGCAGCTCCAGACAGGGCAGGTTGGAGACCCAGTACTTC. This translates into CASSSRQGRLETQYF.

The chain carries TRBV7-2 and TRBJ2-7; 7 bases align to TRBD1. Germline CDR1 is SGHTA and CDR2 is FQGNSA. CDR3 size: 13 residues. V shed 5 bases and J 3 bases; nucleotides not matched to a gene: 4. CDR3 sequence (DNA): TGTGCCAGCAGCCTAAGACAGGGCTACGAGCAGTACTTC. This codes for CASSLRQGYEQYF.

This chain links TRBV28 with TRBJ2-4, with D possibly being TRBD1 or TRBD2 (5 bases each). Trimming left V 2 bases short and J 7 bases short, with 15 bases between. This CDR3 is 15 amino acids long. The germline gives CDR1 MDHEN, CDR2 SYDVKM. Here the CDR3 DNA reads TGTGCCAGCAGTTTAACTACGGGACCCCAGAACATTCAGTACTTC. Residues: CASSLTTGPQNIQYF. Filled out from reference TRBV28 and TRBJ2-4, the complete variable domain reads DVKVTQSSRYLVKRTGEKVFLECVQDMDHENMFWYRQDPGLGLRLIYFSYDVKMKEKGDIPEGYSVSREKKERFSLILESASTNQTSMYLCASSLTTGPQNIQYFGAGTRLSVL.

The chain recombines TRBV6-1 with TRBJ2-7; D is possibly TRBD1 (6 bases). Trimming took off 4 bases at V and 4 bases at J, with 11 bases between the two ends. The CDR3 extends over 13 amino acids. The germline V gene has CDR1 MNHNS and CDR2 SASEGT. CDR3 amino acids: CASSVTQGYEQYF. CDR3 sequence (DNA): TGTGCCAGCAGTGTTACACAGGGATACGAGCAGTACTTC.

V usage is TRBV7-9 and J usage is TRBJ2-3; D is unclear. Trimming removed 5 bases from V and 5 bases from J, with 8 bases in between. Looked up from germline, CDR1 is SEHNR and CDR2 is FQNEAQ (reference sequence). The CDR3 is made up of 12 amino acids. This CDR3 reads CASSPFGDTQYF. DNA of the CDR3: TGTGCCAGCAGCCCGTTCGGAGATACGCAGTATTTT.

This clone was detected once. The V call is TRBV7-8, the J call TRBJ2-3; D gene uncertain. V dropped 1 base and J dropped 3 bases, with 11 bases sitting between them. This CDR3 spans 15 amino acids. Germline V CDR1 and CDR2: SGHVS, FQNEAQ. Here the CDR3 reads CASSLGWDVTDTQYF. Here the CDR3 DNA reads TGTGCCAGCAGCTTAGGTTGGGATGTTACAGATACGCAGTATTTT.

V is TRBV9 and J is TRBJ1-5; TRBD1 is a possible D gene (6 bases). CDR3 length: 15 amino acids. Deletions cut 0 bases from V and 8 bases from J, with 15 bases between. The germline V gene encodes CDR1 SGDLS and CDR2 YYNGEE. CDR3 bases: TGTGCCAGCAGCGTAGGCGGGGGCTCCGCTGAGCCCCAGCATTTT. Protein product: CASSVGGGSAEPQHF.

The chain is built from TRBV6-1 and TRBJ2-7; weak D call: TRBD1 (6 bases). The germline gives CDR1 MNHNS, CDR2 SASEGT. The CDR3 contains 14 residues. V was trimmed by 2 bases and J by 3 bases, leaving 11 bases between them. The chain's CDR3 is CASSELKGGYEQYF. For the CDR3, the DNA is TGTGCCAGCAGTGAATTAAAAGGGGGCTACGAGCAGTACTTC.

This chain uses TRBV5-6 with TRBJ2-1; D not certain. V lost 3 bases to trimming and J lost 2 bases, with 12 bases between them. CDR1 and CDR2 from the germline V gene are SGHDT and YYEEEE. The CDR3 has 15 amino acids. The CDR3 here is CASSSAPRPYNEQFF. DNA of the CDR3: TGTGCCAGCAGCTCGGCCCCGAGGCCCTACAATGAGCAGTTCTTC.

The chain is built from TRBV15 and TRBJ1-5; D call uncertain. Germline CDR1 and CDR2: LNHNV and YYDKDF (reference sequence). The CDR3 has 13 residues. Trimming removed 5 bases at V and 6 bases at J, with 11 bases between. The CDR3 DNA reads as TGTGCCACCAGCGAGAGGGCCCCTCAGCCCCAGCATTTT. The encoded protein is CATSERAPQPQHF.

The chain links TRBV6-5 to TRBJ2-7; 7 bases line up with TRBD1. CDR3 length: 13 amino acids. Germline lookup yields CDR1 MNHEY and CDR2 SVGAGI. V lost 0 bases to trimming and J lost 5 bases; unmatched junction nucleotides: 1. In DNA form, the CDR3 reads TGTGCCAGCAGTTACTCGACAGGGAACGAGCAGTACTTC. Its protein is CASSYSTGNEQYF.

This clone was observed a handful of times. The V gene is TRBV7-9, the J gene TRBJ2-7, with D possibly called TRBD1 or TRBD2 (5 bases each). The CDR3 totals 13 residues. CDR1 and CDR2 (germline): SEHNR, FQNEAQ (reference sequence). V lost 5 bases to trimming and J lost 7 bases, with 15 bases between them. This chain's CDR3 is CASSPGLSGEQYF. As DNA, the CDR3 is TGTGCCAGCAGCCCGGGGCTGTCGGGGGAGCAGTACTTC.

The chain is built from TRBV5-1 and TRBJ1-2, with 8 positions matching TRBD1. The junction had 10 bases not matched to a gene; V was cut back by 2 bases and J by 4 bases. The germline gives CDR1 SGHRS, CDR2 YFSETQ. CDR3 length equals 16 residues. The CDR3 nucleotides are TGCGCCAGCAGCTTTCGGCCAGGGGGCGCGTCCTATGGCTACACCTTC. Its translation is CASSFRPGGASYGYTF.